This passage covers 24 T cell receptor beta chains from one sample sequenced in a study of T cells in Graves' hyperthyroidism and ophthalmopathy. TCR beta CDR3 regions were amplified from RNA. Using the HTBI primer set, a first-round RT-PCR was run on the TCR CDR3. TCRdb itself ran the multiplex PCR reads through MiXCR, one entry per CDR3 protein. The data show about 500,000 distinct CDR3 sequences, with 16% seen just once and about 31% held by the top ten. The sample taken for sequencing was blood. These receptors were collected from a woman in her 30s with Graves' ophthalmopathy.

The CDR3 bases are TGTGCCAGCAGTTTTAATAGTTACAGCTCCTACGAGCAGTACTTC. It is translated as CASSFNSYSSYEQYF. This chain uses TRBV28 with TRBJ2-7; no firm D call. This CDR3 is built from 15 residues. The germline V and J ends were trimmed by 3 bases and 0 bases, with 12 bases remaining between them. Germline V gene sequence: CDR1 MDHEN, CDR2 SYDVKM.

This clonotype was detected a few times. The V gene is TRBV3-1, the J gene TRBJ2-5; 15 bases match TRBD2. In germline, CDR1 is LGHDT, CDR2 YNNKEL (reference sequence). This CDR3 is 17 amino acids long. Unmatched junction bases numbered 5, after V lost 1 base and J lost 5 bases. CDR3 in amino acids: CASSQGTSGRADETQYF. The CDR3 DNA follows: TGTGCCAGCAGCCAAGGGACTAGCGGGAGGGCCGATGAGACCCAGTACTTC.

CDR3 sequence: CASSRETGGTDTQYF. DNA of the CDR3: TGTGCCAGCAGCCGAGAGACAGGGGGCACAGATACGCAGTATTTT. The chain links TRBV7-8 to TRBJ2-3; TRBD1 aligns across 8 bases. This CDR3 region has 15 residues. The trim removed 5 bases at V and 1 base at J, leaving 5 bases unmatched. Germline CDR1 reads SGHVS; CDR2 reads FQNEAQ.

J is TRBJ2-6 and V is TRBV6-5; 8 bases fit TRBD1. This CDR3 spans 19 amino acids. The germline gives CDR1 MNHEY, CDR2 SVGAGI. Trimming cost V 0 bases and J 1 base; bases outside gene matches: 8. The CDR3 DNA reads TGTGCCAGCAGTTACTCCAGGGGGCAAGTTGTTTCTGGGGCCAACGTCCTGACTTTC. Encoded protein: CASSYSRGQVVSGANVLTF.

In its sample, this clonotype was seen once. A much larger clone lies a single base off, so this may be a read error. The rearrangement links TRBV28 to TRBJ2-7, with 12 bases fitting TRBD2. The DNA end lines up better with TRBJ2-1; the J call may be wrong. Germline V lookup: CDR1 MDHEN, CDR2 SYDVKM. The CDR3 has 16 amino acids. The CDR3 DNA sequence: TGTGCCAGCAGTTTAGGGACTAGCGGGCCGGTCTACGAGCAGTTCTTC. Encoded protein: CASSLGTSGPVYEQFF.

There are many counts of this clonotype. The V call is TRBV7-2, the J call TRBJ1-6; TRBD1 matches at 8 bases. In germline, CDR1 is SGHTA, CDR2 FQGNSA. The length of the CDR3 is 14 residues. V lost 5 bases, J lost 11 bases, and 8 bases stayed unmatched. The CDR3 DNA is TGTGCCAGCAGCCCCGGGACAGGTGGAGCACCCCTCCACTTT. Translation gives CASSPGTGGAPLHF.

Notes on this clonotype: A much more abundant neighbour one base away suggests this may be a read error. The chain is built from TRBV28 and TRBJ1-2; possibly TRBD1 for D (5 bases). Germline V gene sequence: CDR1 MDHEN, CDR2 SYDVKM. The CDR3 has 15 amino acids. The CDR3 region has the DNA TGTGCCAGCAGCCCCCTAGACAGATCCCACTATGGCTGCACCTTC. Translated, it gives CASSPLDRSHYGCTF.

In this sample, this clonotype turned up many times. The chain is built from TRBV7-3 and TRBJ1-1, with 7 positions matching TRBD1. The ends lost 2 bases at V and 8 bases at J; junction bases unmatched: 14. From germline, CDR1 is SGHTA and CDR2 FQGTGA. This CDR3 region has 16 residues. In nucleotides, the CDR3 is TGTGCCAGCAGCTTAGATGGAGGGACAGAAAGAGCCGAAGCTTTCTTT. Amino acids: CASSLDGGTERAEAFF.

This clonotype has a handful of counts. The gene calls are TRBV5-6 and TRBJ2-4; perhaps TRBD1 as D (6 bases). Germline V CDR1 and CDR2: SGHDT, YYEEEE. CDR3 length: 17 residues. V was cut by 4 bases and J by 0 bases, with 17 bases left in between. CDR3 residues: CASSPYPTGLAKNIQYF. The CDR3, as DNA: TGTGCCAGCAGCCCATATCCGACAGGACTAGCCAAAAACATTCAGTACTTC.

The sample holds a few counts of this clonotype. This chain joins TRBV28 and TRBJ1-4; D gene unclear. This CDR3 has 16 amino acids. The germline CDR1 and CDR2 sequences are MDHEN and SYDVKM. Trimming cost V 3 bases and J 8 bases, with 19 bases left between them. CDR3 region: CASSFSPRGLPEKLFF. CDR3 DNA sequence: TGTGCCAGCAGTTTTAGCCCTCGAGGCCTCCCCGAAAAACTGTTTTTT.

This chain's CDR3 is CASSGFTDTQYF. In DNA, the CDR3 is TGTGCCAGCAGCGGATTTACAGATACGCAGTATTTT. This chain joins TRBV9 and TRBJ2-3; D gene ambiguous. The CDR3 is 12 residues long. Trimming took 3 bases from V and 3 from J, leaving 5 bases between them. The germline V gene has CDR1 SGDLS and CDR2 YYNGEE.

V is TRBV30 and J is TRBJ2-5; possible D gene TRBD1, 6 bases. The V end lost 4 bases, the J end lost 12 bases, and 15 bases lay between the germline ends. Germline CDR1 is GTSNPN and CDR2 is SVGIG (reference sequence). The length of the CDR3 is 11 residues. The CDR3 DNA reads as TGTGCCTGGACACTACAGGGTAGTAAGTACTTC. As protein: CAWTLQGSKYF.

This clonotype has ten or more counts. The chain links TRBV28 to TRBJ2-1; 13 nucleotides align to TRBD2. V lost 0 bases and J lost 10; bases outside the gene matches: 9. Looked up from germline, CDR1 is MDHEN and CDR2 is SYDVKM. The CDR3 consists of 17 residues. In nucleotides, the CDR3 is TGTGCCAGCAGTTTATGGACCGGGACTAGCGGGACCCCAGAGCAGTTCTTC. Its protein is CASSLWTGTSGTPEQFF.

The chain carries TRBV6-1 and TRBJ2-7; the match to TRBD1 covers 8 bases. The trim removed 6 bases at V and 7 bases at J, leaving 11 bases unmatched. This CDR3 spans 14 amino acids. CDR1 MNHNS and CDR2 SASEGT come from the germline V gene. CDR3 in amino acids: CASRSQGASGEQYF. The CDR3 nucleotides read TGTGCCAGCAGATCCCAGGGGGCGTCGGGGGAGCAGTACTTC.

This clonotype was seen repeatedly, ten times or more. The V gene is TRBV6-1, the J gene TRBJ2-1; TRBD1 matches at 9 bases. There are 13 residues in the CDR3. Germline CDR1 and CDR2: MNHNS and SASEGT. The J segment lost 9 bases and the V segment lost 6 bases, leaving 6 bases of the junction unmatched. This chain's CDR3 is CASSWTGVGEQFF. CDR3 nucleotides: TGTGCCAGCAGCTGGACAGGGGTCGGTGAGCAGTTCTTC.

This clonotype was observed a few times. The chain is built from TRBV5-6 and TRBJ2-1; D unresolved. V was pared by 4 bases and J by 5 bases, with 19 bases between. The CDR3 is made up of 16 amino acids. Germline loops: CDR1 SGHDT, CDR2 YYEEEE. CDR3: CASSPQVPIPNNEQFF. CDR3 nucleotide sequence: TGTGCCAGCAGCCCACAAGTACCTATACCCAACAATGAGCAGTTCTTC.

This chain joins TRBV5-5 and TRBJ2-7; 12 nucleotides line up with TRBD2. The junction had 6 bases not matched to a gene; V was cut back by 4 bases and J by 4 bases. The CDR3 spans 15 residues. Germline CDR1 is SGHKS and CDR2 is YYEKEE (reference sequence). CDR3 sequence (DNA): TGTGCCAGCAGCCCAAGACTAGCGGGAGTATACGAGCAGTACTTC. This gives the protein CASSPRLAGVYEQYF. Looking up the rest from reference TRBV5-5 and TRBJ2-7 gives the full variable domain: DAGVTQSPTHLIKTRGQQVTLRCSPISGHKSVSWYQQVLGQGPQFIFQYYEKEERGRGNFPDRFSARQFPNYSSELNVNALLLGDSALYLCASSPRLAGVYEQYFGPGTRLTVT.

The chain carries TRBV5-1 and TRBJ2-1; 10 nucleotides agree with TRBD2. Germline trimming cut 6 bases from V and 6 bases from J; bases unmatched to any gene: 6. This CDR3 is built from 14 residues. Germline-derived CDR1 and CDR2 are SGHRS and YFSETQ. CDR3 nucleotides: TGCGCCAGCACTGTAGGGACTAGCGCCAATGAGCAGTTCTTC. It yields the protein CASTVGTSANEQFF. The variable domain in full, with the rest retrieved from reference TRBV5-1 and TRBJ2-1, is KAGVTQTPRYLIKTRGQQVTLSCSPISGHRSVSWYQQTPGQGLQFLFEYFSETQRNKGNFPGRFSGRQFSNSRSEMNVSTLELGDSALYLCASTVGTSANEQFFGPGTRLTVL.

The chain combines TRBV29-1 with TRBJ1-1; no firm D call. This CDR3 has 12 residues. Germline CDR1 reads SQVTM; CDR2 reads ANQGSEA. Trimming removed 0 bases from V and 3 bases from J, with 5 bases in between. As DNA, the CDR3 is TGCAGCGTTGAAGACCGGTACACTGAAGCTTTCTTT. It encodes CSVEDRYTEAFF.

This clonotype has a count of ten or more. The chain has TRBV20-1 and TRBJ2-3; 8 nucleotides line up with TRBD1. Germline CDR1 and CDR2: DFQATT and SNEGSKA (reference sequence). The CDR3 has 17 residues. The trim removed 0 bases at V and 4 bases at J, leaving 12 bases unmatched. The CDR3 region has the DNA TGCAGTGCTAGAGATTGGGCGACAGGGGTTTGGGCAGATACGCAGTATTTT. As protein: CSARDWATGVWADTQYF.

The CDR3 is CATSRDHVASGYTF. As DNA, the CDR3 is TGTGCCACCAGCAGAGATCATGTGGCGTCTGGCTACACCTTC. The chain uses TRBV15 and TRBJ1-2; no reliable D call. The V and J ends lost 0 bases and 7 bases respectively, with 12 bases between them. The germline CDR1 and CDR2 sequences are LNHNV and YYDKDF (reference sequence). CDR3 length equals 14 residues.

This rearrangement joins TRBV20-1 to TRBJ2-3; no definite D call. Germline assignment: CDR1 DFQATT and CDR2 SNEGSKA (reference sequence). Between the trimmed V and J ends, which lost 6 bases and 5 bases, there was a span of 18 bases. The CDR3 consists of 14 residues. CDR3 sequence reads: CSALGITRGDTQYF. CDR3 nucleotides: TGCAGTGCCCTAGGTATTACGCGAGGAGATACGCAGTATTTT.

This clonotype was detected many times. The chain employs TRBV20-1 and TRBJ2-1; TRBD2 aligns across 11 bases. The germline V gene encodes CDR1 DFQATT and CDR2 SNEGSKA (reference sequence). The trim removed 3 bases at V and 4 bases at J, leaving 2 bases unmatched. The CDR3 extends over 14 amino acids. CDR3 residues: CSASRTSGYNEQFF. CDR3 DNA sequence: TGCAGTGCTAGCCGGACTAGCGGGTACAATGAGCAGTTCTTC.

As for this clonotype: This may stem from a read error, because a much larger clone lies one nucleotide away. Without the conserved terminal phenylalanine or tryptophan, this CDR3 likely stems from a read error. CDR3 coding DNA: TGTGCCAGCAGCTTGGGACTGGACGACGAGCAGTACCTC. Encoded protein: CASSLGLDDEQYL. The V and J genes are TRBV5-6 and TRBJ2-7; D not resolved. The ends were cut back, 0 bases at V and 5 bases at J, with 9 bases in the middle. Looked up from germline, CDR1 is SGHDT and CDR2 is YYEEEE. The CDR3 contains 13 residues.